Listed below are T cell receptor beta chains from one sample, sequenced in a study of PD-1 blockade in classical Hodgkin lymphoma. Assay used: immunoSEQ multiplex PCR; TCRdb lists only in-frame clones, some missing. The sample shows about 46,000 clones, 60% to 85% of them seen only once. Sequenced material: peripheral blood mononuclear cells (PBMCs), taken before the second cycle of nivolumab. The receptors here all came from a human donor with classical Hodgkin lymphoma. Both conserved end residues are part of each CDR3. The D gene is left open where the match is weak. Size is stated for part of the rows, as once, few or many counts, or as a class when the clone is expanded.

few	TRBJ2-7	TRBV27	TRBD1	TGTGCCAGCAGTTCGACAGGGGGCTTATACGAGCAGTACTTC	CASSSTGGLYEQYF
.	TRBJ2-6	TRBV6-5	.	TGTGCCGTCTCCGGGGCCAACGTCCTGACTTTC	CAVSGANVLTF
.	TRBJ2-5	TRBV10-3	.	TGTGCCATCAGTGAGCTAGAATGGGAGACCCAGTACTTC	CAISELEWETQYF
.	TRBJ2-1	TRBV12-5	TRBD2	TGTGCTAGTTTAGGGCGGGGGGGCAATGAGCAGTTCTTC	CASLGRGGNEQFF
.	TRBJ1-2	TRBV11-2	.	TGTGCCAGCAGCTTAGTGAGGGGAGTGTATGGCTACACCTTC	CASSLVRGVYGYTF
.	TRBJ1-5	TRBV19	TRBD1	TGTGCCAGTACTGAATGGGACAGGGTGGATCAGCCCCAGCATTTT	CASTEWDRVDQPQHF
.	TRBJ1-6	TRBV29-1	TRBD1	TGCAGCGTTGCCCTGGGACAGGGAGATTCACCCCTCCACTTT	CSVALGQGDSPLHF
.	TRBJ2-1	TRBV27	.	TGTGCCAGCAGTTTATCGGTTAATGAGCAGTTCTTC	CASSLSVNEQFF
.	TRBJ1-1	TRBV6-5	.	TGTGCCAGCAGTGCCTTTACAGTATTGAACACTGAAGCTTTCTTT	CASSAFTVLNTEAFF
.	TRBJ2-4	TRBV11-3	.	TGTGCCAGCAGCCCCGGCGACTCCGGGAGCTCTTTTCAGTACTTC	CASSPGDSGSSFQYF
.	TRBJ2-3	TRBV5-1	.	TGCGCCAGCAGCCAATGGGTGAGAAAGACAGATACGCAGTATTTT	CASSQWVRKTDTQYF
.	TRBJ2-5	TRBV7-2	.	TGTGCCAGCAGCTTATCGGGGGCGACCCAGTACTTC	CASSLSGATQYF
.	TRBJ2-3	TRBV7-3	.	TGTGCCAGCAGCTTAGGGGTTACAGATACGCAGTATTTT	CASSLGVTDTQYF
once	TRBJ1-1	TRBV6-1	.	TGTGCCAGCAGTGAAGAAGGCGCTTGGGCCCCTGAAGCTTTCTTT	CASSEEGAWAPEAFF
.	TRBJ2-7	TRBV7-8	TRBD2	TGTGCCAGCAGCTTAGCAAGCGGGAGTTTGAGTGAGCAGTACTTC	CASSLASGSLSEQYF
.	TRBJ2-5	TRBV6-1	.	TGTGCCAGCAGTGAATTGCTAGAGCAGACCCAGTACTTC	CASSELLEQTQYF
.	TRBJ2-1	TRBV18	.	TGTGCCAGCTCCCCTATCCAGGGGATATCGAATGAGCAGTTCTTC	CASSPIQGISNEQFF
few	TRBJ2-5	TRBV5-1	.	TGCGCCAGCAGCTACTACACAGGGAAGGAAGAGACCCAGTACTTC	CASSYYTGKEETQYF
.	TRBJ1-5	TRBV2	TRBD1	TGTGCCAGCAGTGGGGACAGGGGGTTTGGGCCCCAGCATTTT	CASSGDRGFGPQHF
.	TRBJ1-1	TRBV7-9	.	TGTGCCAGCAGCTTAGAGAACCGGGAAGCTTTCTTT	CASSLENREAFF
.	TRBJ2-2	TRBV9	TRBD2	TGTGCCAGCAGCTCAACAAGCGGGGCGAACACCGGGGAGCTGTTTTTT	CASSSTSGANTGELFF
few	TRBJ1-1	TRBV7-9	TRBD1	TGTGCCAGCAGCAGACAGGGGGCGGCCACTGAAGCTTTCTTT	CASSRQGAATEAFF
.	TRBJ2-7	TRBV28	TRBD1	TGTGCCAGCACCGCGATGACAGGGCGCTACTACGAGCAGTACTTC	CASTAMTGRYYEQYF
.	TRBJ1-1	TRBV7-2	TRBD1	TGTGCCAGCAGCTTTAGGGACAGTGAAGCTTTCTTT	CASSFRDSEAFF
.	TRBJ2-7	TRBV14	.	TGTGCCAGCAGCCAACAGGGTCCGTGGTTAAGGCTAGATTACGAGCAGTACTTC	CASSQQGPWLRLDYEQYF
once	TRBJ2-5	TRBV5-8	TRBD2	TGTGCCAGCAGCCTAGGACTAGCGGGAGGTGAAGAGACCCAGTACTTC	CASSLGLAGGEETQYF
once	TRBJ2-7	TRBV10-3	TRBD2	TGTGCCATCAGTGAGCGACTAGCGGGAGTTTCCGGGGAGCAGTACTTC	CAISERLAGVSGEQYF
.	TRBJ2-7	TRBV6-1	TRBD2	TGTGCCAGCAGTGAAGGTTTTAGCGGGGGCCTTTTCTACGAGCAGTACTTC	CASSEGFSGGLFYEQYF
few	TRBJ1-2	TRBV27	TRBD1	TGTGCCAGCAGTTTAGGGACAGGGATCTATGGCTACACCTTC	CASSLGTGIYGYTF
once	TRBJ2-1	TRBV6-1	.	TGTGCCAGCAGTGAAGCGATGGGGACTGAGCAGTTCTTC	CASSEAMGTEQFF
.	TRBJ1-5	TRBV15	.	TGTGCCACCGGCGGTAGGAGCACAATCAATCAGCCCCAGCATTTT	CATGGRSTINQPQHF
.	TRBJ2-7	TRBV15	.	TGTGCCACCAGCACGGATAGCTTGGCCCACGAGCAGTACTTC	CATSTDSLAHEQYF
.	TRBJ2-7	TRBV6-5	TRBD1	TGTGCCTGCCGGGACAGTTCCTACGAGCAGTACTTC	CACRDSSYEQYF
.	TRBJ2-7	TRBV5-4	TRBD2	TGTGCCAGCAGCCTGAGGAGTATTAGCGGGGCCTACGAGCAGTACTTC	CASSLRSISGAYEQYF
.	TRBJ2-1	TRBV7-2	TRBD2	TGTGCCAGCAGCCCCTCCGGGACTAGCGGGGCCAGGGAGCAGTTCTTC	CASSPSGTSGAREQFF
.	TRBJ1-4	TRBV15	TRBD1	TGTGCCACCAGCATAGGGGGACCGGGACAGGGGTTTCATGGGCTGTTTTTT	CATSIGGPGQGFHGLFF
once	TRBJ1-1	TRBV5-4	.	TGTGCCAGCAGCTTGAAGGGGTTCGGGACTGAAGCTTTCTTT	CASSLKGFGTEAFF
.	TRBJ2-3	TRBV19	.	TGTGCCAGTAGTATTTCATTGACAGCTCCCCGTGATACGCAGTATTTT	CASSISLTAPRDTQYF
.	TRBJ2-2	TRBV5-1	.	TGCGCCAGCAGCCCCCATACCGGGACGACGAACACCGGGGAGCTGTTTTTT	CASSPHTGTTNTGELFF
.	TRBJ2-3	TRBV5-8	.	TGTGCCAGCAGCTTGGAGAGCGGATACACAGATACGCAGTATTTT	CASSLESGYTDTQYF
.	TRBJ2-1	TRBV6-6	.	TGTGCCAGCAGTGGGAAAAACAATGAGCAGTTCTTC	CASSGKNNEQFF
few	TRBJ1-1	TRBV21-1	.	TGTGCCAGCTCCATGAACACTGAAGCTTTCTTT	CASSMNTEAFF
once	TRBJ2-3	TRBV5-4	TRBD1	TGTGCCAGCAGCTTGGCCAACAGGGGGGGCACAGATACGCAGTATTTT	CASSLANRGGTDTQYF
.	TRBJ1-3	TRBV5-1	.	TGCGCCAGCAGCTTAGCAGGGGCGTCGGACACCATATATTTT	CASSLAGASDTIYF
.	TRBJ2-6	TRBV6-1	.	TGTGCCGGGGCCTACTCTGGGGCCAACGTCCTGACTTTC	CAGAYSGANVLTF